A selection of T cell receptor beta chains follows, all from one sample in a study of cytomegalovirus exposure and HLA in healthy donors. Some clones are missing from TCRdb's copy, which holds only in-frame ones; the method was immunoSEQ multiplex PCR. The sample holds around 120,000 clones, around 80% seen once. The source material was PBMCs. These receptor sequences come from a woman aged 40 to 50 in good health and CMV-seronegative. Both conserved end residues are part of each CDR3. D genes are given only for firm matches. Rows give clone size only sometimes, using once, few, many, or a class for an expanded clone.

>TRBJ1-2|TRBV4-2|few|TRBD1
TGTGCCAGCAGCCATCCCGACAGGGAAAATTCTTACGGCTACACCTTC
CASSHPDRENSYGYTF
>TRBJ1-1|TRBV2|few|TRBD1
TGTGCCAGCAGAGAGGGACAGGGGGCAAGTGAAGCTTTCTTT
CASREGQGASEAFF
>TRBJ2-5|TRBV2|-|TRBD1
TGTGCCAGCGCGACAGGGGAGAGGGAGACCCAGTACTTC
CASATGERETQYF
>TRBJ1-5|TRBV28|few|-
TGTGCCAGCAGTTTATACTCCCAGCCCCAGCATTTT
CASSLYSQPQHF
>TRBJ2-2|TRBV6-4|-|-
TGTGCCAGCAGTGAGGGGGGTGGCACCGGGGAGCTGTTTTTT
CASSEGGGTGELFF
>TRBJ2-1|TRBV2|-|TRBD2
TGTGCCAGCAGTGAAGGTAGCGGGAGGCTTAGCTCCTACAATGAGCAGTTCTTC
CASSEGSGRLSSYNEQFF
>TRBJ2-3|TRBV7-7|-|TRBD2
TGTGCCAGCAGCCCCGGGACTAGCGGATTCACAGATACGCAGTATTTT
CASSPGTSGFTDTQYF
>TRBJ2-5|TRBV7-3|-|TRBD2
TGTGCCAGCAGCTCGACTAGCGGGTCAGGGGAGACCCAGTACTTC
CASSSTSGSGETQYF
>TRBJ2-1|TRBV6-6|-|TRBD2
TGTGCCAGCAGGGGGAGACCGGGACTAGGAAATGAGCAGTTCTTC
CASRGRPGLGNEQFF
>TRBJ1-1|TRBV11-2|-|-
TGTGCCAGCAGCTTAAACAGGGTGAACACTGAAGCTTTCTTT
CASSLNRVNTEAFF
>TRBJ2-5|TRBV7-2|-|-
TGTGCCAGCAGCTTAGAAAGCGGACTCCAAGAGACCCAGTACTTC
CASSLESGLQETQYF
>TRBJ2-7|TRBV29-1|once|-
TGCAGCGTCGCGCTCCCCGATACAGGGAACTTCTACGAGCAGTACTTC
CSVALPDTGNFYEQYF
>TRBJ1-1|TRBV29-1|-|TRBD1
TGCAGCGTTGAACCTCCGGGACAGATTGAAGCTTTCTTT
CSVEPPGQIEAFF
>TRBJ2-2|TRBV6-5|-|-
TGTGCCAGCAGCCCCACTTTTGGCACCGGGGAGCTGTTTTTT
CASSPTFGTGELFF
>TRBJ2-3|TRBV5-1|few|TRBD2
TGCGCCAGCAGCTTGGATCCGGGACTAGCGGGCACAGATACGCAGTATTTT
CASSLDPGLAGTDTQYF
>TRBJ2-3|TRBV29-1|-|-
TGCAGCGTTGAAGACCCCTACACAGATACGCAGTATTTT
CSVEDPYTDTQYF
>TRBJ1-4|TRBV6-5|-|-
TGTGCCAGCAGTTACGACGGGGGGCGAGCTAATGAAAAACTGTTTTTT
CASSYDGGRANEKLFF
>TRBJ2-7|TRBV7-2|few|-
TGTGCCAGCAGCTTAATCCCAGGGGCCTACGAGCAGTACTTC
CASSLIPGAYEQYF
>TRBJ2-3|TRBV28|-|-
TGTGCCAGCAGTTTTAGCCAGGGTAGCACAGATACGCAGTATTTT
CASSFSQGSTDTQYF
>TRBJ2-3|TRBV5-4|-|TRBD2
TGTGCCAGCAGCTTGAGTCTAGCGGGTAGCACAGATACGCAGTATTTT
CASSLSLAGSTDTQYF
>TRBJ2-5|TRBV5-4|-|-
TGTGCCAGCAGCTTGGCGATGGGGCTTTCATCGAAAGAGACCCAGTACTTC
CASSLAMGLSSKETQYF
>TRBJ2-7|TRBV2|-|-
TGTGCCATCGTCAGCAGGGGCGAGCAGTACTTC
CAIVSRGEQYF
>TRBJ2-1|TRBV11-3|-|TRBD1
TGTGCCAGCAGCTTAGTTGGGACAGGCTCCAATGAGCAGTTCTTC
CASSLVGTGSNEQFF